These 29 T cell receptor beta chains originate from one sample sequenced in a study of CD8 T cells in Susac syndrome. An input of roughly 0.45 to 1 ug of RNA was subjected to reverse transcription using random hexamers. TCRdb re-called the immunoSEQ multiplex PCR reads with MiXCR, one entry per CDR3 protein. In the table there are some 120,000 distinct CDR3 sequences, around 94% of which are singletons. Source material: CD4+ T cells from PBMCs. The source is a human donor with multiple sclerosis.

The chain couples TRBV2 to TRBJ2-3; 8 bases agree with TRBD2. The length of the CDR3 is 15 residues. Germline V gene sequence: CDR1 SNHLY, CDR2 FYNNEI. V shed 6 bases, J shed 4 bases, and the junction held 9 bases outside the gene matches. CDR3 region: CASSLNGGAPDTQYF. Written as DNA, the CDR3 is TGTGCCAGCAGCTTGAACGGGGGGGCCCCAGATACGCAGTATTTT.

The V and J genes are TRBV5-1 and TRBJ2-2; D is unresolved. V was shortened by 0 bases and J by 2 bases, with 8 bases between the two germline ends. The CDR3 is made up of 15 amino acids. Germline loops: CDR1 SGHRS, CDR2 YFSETQ. The CDR3 spells CASSLETGNTGELFF. The CDR3, as DNA: TGCGCCAGCAGCTTGGAGACTGGCAACACCGGGGAGCTGTTTTTT.

The rearrangement uses TRBV6-2 or TRBV6-3 and TRBJ2-2; TRBD2 is a possible D gene (5 bases). The CDR3 has 15 residues. V was shortened by 7 bases and J by 4 bases, with 16 bases between the two germline ends. The germline V gene has CDR1 MNHEY and CDR2 SVGEGT. The CDR3 loop reads CASKGPPRGTGELFF. DNA for the CDR3: TGTGCCAGCAAGGGCCCTCCCCGGGGCACCGGGGAGCTGTTTTTT.

This clonotype showed up just once. The genes are TRBV20-1 and TRBJ2-3; 7 bases align to TRBD2. This CDR3 is 14 amino acids long. From germline, CDR1 is DFQATT and CDR2 SNEGSKA (reference sequence). V gave up 7 bases and J gave up 0 bases; unmatched junction bases: 7. CDR3 in amino acids: CSVPRGTSTDTQYF. The CDR3 nucleotides are TGCAGTGTTCCGCGGGGGACTAGCACAGATACGCAGTATTTT.

The chain links TRBV5-1 to TRBJ2-5; D is ambiguous. The CDR3 consists of 16 residues. The V end was cut by 4 bases, the J end by 1 base, with 17 bases between. The V gene's germline CDR1 is SGHRS and CDR2 YFSETQ. CDR3 nucleotide sequence: TGCGCCAGCAGCGTGGATCCGTTGCGCCTCCAAGAGACCCAGTACTTC. It encodes CASSVDPLRLQETQYF. The variable domain in full, completed from reference TRBV5-1 and TRBJ2-5, reads KAGVTQTPRYLIKTRGQQVTLSCSPISGHRSVSWYQQTPGQGLQFLFEYFSETQRNKGNFPGRFSGRQFSNSRSEMNVSTLELGDSALYLCASSVDPLRLQETQYFGPGTRLLVL.

The chain couples TRBV10-2 to TRBJ2-7, with 7 bases fitting TRBD1. V trimming: 7 bases; J trimming: 0 bases; junction bases outside the gene matches: 6. CDR1 WSHSY and CDR2 SAAADI come from the germline V gene. This CDR3 contains 14 residues. The CDR3 protein is CASNPTGASYEQYF. Written as DNA, the CDR3 is TGCGCCAGCAATCCAACAGGGGCCTCCTACGAGCAGTACTTC.

This chain uses TRBV3-1 with TRBJ1-1; 7 bases fit TRBD1. With V trimmed by 5 bases and J by 5 bases, 11 bases remained unmatched. The CDR3 length is 15 residues. Germline CDR1 reads LGHDT; CDR2 reads YNNKEL (reference sequence). CDR3 sequence: CASSVRQGWQTEAFF. The CDR3 region has the DNA TGTGCCAGCAGCGTGAGACAGGGTTGGCAAACTGAAGCTTTCTTT.

The chain has TRBV5-6 and TRBJ2-1; no reliable D call. Germline assignment: CDR1 SGHDT and CDR2 YYEEEE. The CDR3 runs to 13 residues. V gave up 1 base and J gave up 6 bases, with 8 bases separating them. The CDR3 spells CASSLYGSNEQFF. As DNA, the CDR3 is TGTGCCAGCAGCTTGTACGGGTCCAATGAGCAGTTCTTC.

The V gene is TRBV2, the J gene TRBJ1-2, with D possibly being TRBD1 (5 bases). V was trimmed by 9 bases and J by 8 bases, leaving 13 bases between them. CDR1 is SNHLY, CDR2 FYNNEI, per germline. The CDR3 totals 11 residues. The CDR3 loop is CARGALGGYTF. The CDR3 bases are TGTGCCAGAGGGGCGCTTGGGGGCTACACCTTC.

This clonotype was found once. The chain combines TRBV7-9 with TRBJ2-3; 12 bases line up with TRBD1. Germline loops: CDR1 SEHNR, CDR2 FQNEAQ (reference sequence). The CDR3 runs to 17 residues. V was pared by 5 bases and J by 2 bases, with 8 bases of the junction left unmatched. CDR3: CASSHLGQGASTDTQYF. The DNA for the CDR3 is TGTGCCAGCAGCCATCTGGGACAGGGGGCATCCACAGATACGCAGTATTTT.

The count of this clonotype is one. This sequence joins TRBV10-3 and TRBJ2-4; perhaps TRBD1 as D (6 bases). V shed 6 bases and J shed 4 bases, with 13 bases lying between them. The germline V gene has CDR1 ENHRY and CDR2 SYGVKD. The CDR3 consists of 14 residues. CDR3 protein: CAIRTDRSKNIQYF. CDR3 nucleotides: TGTGCCATCAGAACCGACAGGTCGAAAAACATTCAGTACTTC.

In this sample, this clonotype turned up once. The chain combines TRBV7-9 with TRBJ1-1, with 7 bases fitting TRBD1. After removal of 5 bases from V and 1 base from J, the junction contained 16 bases not matched to a gene. CDR1 SEHNR and CDR2 FQNEAQ come from the germline V gene (reference sequence). The CDR3 loop spans 18 amino acids. This chain's CDR3 is CASSDPGQGDRRNTEAFF. The DNA for the CDR3 is TGTGCCAGCAGCGATCCGGGGCAGGGGGATAGACGGAACACTGAAGCTTTCTTT.

This sequence joins TRBV6-1 and TRBJ2-6; 7 bases match TRBD1. The junction had 9 bases not matched to a gene; V was cut back by 5 bases and J by 2 bases. Germline V gene data show CDR1 as MNHNS and CDR2 as SASEGT. The CDR3 extends over 17 amino acids. The CDR3 DNA is TGTGCCAGCAGTCCAAGGGGGCGCGGAGCTGGGGCCAACGTCCTGACTTTC. Its protein product is CASSPRGRGAGANVLTF.

The rearrangement uses TRBV20-1 and TRBJ2-1, with 9 bases fitting TRBD1. The germline gives CDR1 DFQATT, CDR2 SNEGSKA (reference sequence). The V gene end was trimmed by 2 bases and the J gene end by 4 bases; junction bases not matched to a gene: 9. This CDR3 is built from 16 residues. The CDR3 region is CSARKLDRGTYNEQFF. The CDR3 nucleotides read TGCAGTGCTAGAAAGTTGGACAGGGGAACATACAATGAGCAGTTCTTC.

The J gene is TRBJ1-2, the V gene TRBV2; D uncertain. This CDR3 has 14 residues. Trimming removed 5 bases from V and 6 bases from J, with 16 bases in between. The germline V gene has CDR1 SNHLY and CDR2 FYNNEI. CDR3 nucleotides: TGTGCCAGCAGTTCCGGACGGGGAGGTGATGGCTACACCTTC. Its protein product is CASSSGRGGDGYTF.

The chain employs TRBV5-4 and TRBJ1-1; D is possibly TRBD1 (5 bases). This CDR3 comprises 14 residues. Germline V lookup: CDR1 SGHNT, CDR2 YYREEE (reference sequence). The V gene lost 3 bases and the J gene lost 6 bases, with 15 bases spanning the gap. The CDR3 region has the DNA TGTGCCAGCAGCTGGGGGGGGATTGGGTCTGAAGCTTTCTTT. Translated, it gives CASSWGGIGSEAFF.

This sequence joins TRBV18 and TRBJ1-5, with D maybe TRBD1 (5 bases). V dropped 3 bases and J dropped 0 bases, with 9 bases sitting between them. Germline V gives CDR1 KGHSH, CDR2 LQKENI. The CDR3 totals 15 residues. The chain's CDR3 is CASSPGPYSNQPQHF. The CDR3 DNA sequence: TGTGCCAGCTCACCGGGGCCCTATAGCAATCAGCCCCAGCATTTT.

This rearrangement joins TRBV29-1 to TRBJ2-7; 10 nucleotides line up with TRBD1. The CDR3 totals 16 residues. Per germline, CDR1 SQVTM and CDR2 ANQGSEA. The junction had 6 bases not matched to a gene; V was cut back by 1 base and J by 0 bases. Here the CDR3 reads CSVEGVDRGSSYEQYF. CDR3 in DNA: TGCAGCGTTGAAGGAGTGGACAGGGGGAGCTCCTACGAGCAGTACTTC.

The V call is TRBV6-2 or TRBV6-3, the J call TRBJ1-2, with D unclear. V was pared by 4 bases and J by 4 bases, with 13 bases between. Germline assignment: CDR1 MNHEY and CDR2 SVGEGT. The CDR3 is made up of 14 amino acids. CDR3 loop: CASSFQGGAYGYTF. CDR3 coding DNA: TGTGCCAGCAGTTTCCAAGGAGGAGCCTATGGCTACACCTTC.

This clonotype was recorded once. V is TRBV2 and J is TRBJ1-5; no clear D gene. Trimming pared 1 base from V and 10 bases from J, leaving 17 bases between. The V gene's germline CDR1 is SNHLY and CDR2 FYNNEI. The CDR3 spans 15 residues. The DNA of the CDR3 is TGTGCCAGCAGTGAAGAGGCAGGACGAATCAGCCCCCAGCATTTT. Encoded protein: CASSEEAGRISPQHF.

The genes are TRBV5-4 and TRBJ1-2, with D maybe TRBD1 (5 bases). Germline CDR1 reads SGHNT; CDR2 reads YYREEE (reference sequence). There are 13 residues in the CDR3. The V and J ends lost 0 bases and 6 bases respectively, with 9 bases between them. The CDR3 region has the DNA TGTGCCAGCAGCTTGGGGGTGGGGGATGGCTACACCTTC. It is translated as CASSLGVGDGYTF.

This sequence joins TRBV12-3 or TRBV12-4 and TRBJ1-3, with no clear D. CDR3 length: 14 amino acids. V lost 3 bases, J lost 4 bases, and 10 bases lay in between. CDR3 coding DNA: TGTGCCAGCAGTTTTTGGCCCCAAGGAAACACCATATATTTT. Its protein is CASSFWPQGNTIYF.

The rearrangement links TRBV7-9 to TRBJ2-7, with a tentative D call TRBD2 (6 bases). The CDR3 extends over 16 amino acids. V was pared by 5 bases and J by 0 bases, with 17 bases between. The V gene's germline CDR1 is SEHNR and CDR2 FQNEAQ (reference sequence). For the CDR3, the DNA is TGTGCCAGCAGCCCAACTTCGGCGGGGAGCTCCTACGAGCAGTACTTC. Protein product: CASSPTSAGSSYEQYF.

As for this clonotype: A read error may produce the germline difference seen at one junction end. The chain joins TRBV7-7 to TRBJ2-5; tentatively, D is TRBD1 or TRBD2 (5 bases each). Germline V gene data show CDR1 as SSHAT and CDR2 as FNYEAQ (reference sequence). This CDR3 is built from 14 residues. This CDR3 is CASSPGTYGETQYF. CDR3 sequence (DNA): TGTGCTAGCAGCCCAGGGACGTACGGGGAGACCCAGTACTTC.

The chain is built from TRBV4-3 and TRBJ1-2; D gene unclear. Germline V gene sequence: CDR1 LGHNA, CDR2 YSLEER. V was pared by 0 bases and J by 7 bases, with 12 bases between. This CDR3 is built from 14 residues. The CDR3 sequence is CASSQDRSFGGYTF. The CDR3 region has the DNA TGCGCCAGCAGCCAAGATCGGAGTTTCGGTGGCTACACCTTC.

The rearrangement links TRBV30 to TRBJ1-2; D remains unclear. The germline V gene encodes CDR1 GTSNPN and CDR2 SVGIG (reference sequence). Trimming cost V 1 base and J 8 bases, with 8 bases left between them. This CDR3 is 11 amino acids long. Here the CDR3 reads CAWSAQIGYTF. The CDR3 region has the DNA TGTGCCTGGAGTGCCCAGATCGGCTACACCTTC. The variable domain in full, completed from reference TRBV30 and TRBJ1-2, reads SQTIHQWPATLVQPVGSPLSLECTVEGTSNPNLYWYRQAAGRGLQLLFYSVGIGQISSEVPQNLSASRPQDRQFILSSKKLLLSDSGFYLCAWSAQIGYTFGSGTRLTVV.

With respect to this clonotype: Germline and junction disagree at one end, which may indicate a read error. CDR3 in amino acids: CASSYTGTGGYFF. As DNA, the CDR3 is TGTGCCAGCAGTTATACGGGGACAGGGGGTTATTTCTTC. J is TRBJ1-2 and V is TRBV6-6; 11 bases align to TRBD1. Germline lookup yields CDR1 MNHNY and CDR2 SVGAGI (reference sequence). The CDR3 covers 13 residues.

The J gene is TRBJ1-4, the V gene TRBV11-2, with D hard to call. V was clipped by 7 bases and J by 6 bases, with 33 bases between them. Germline-derived CDR1 and CDR2 are SGHAT and FQNNGV. The CDR3 consists of 20 residues. CDR3 sequence reads: CASTELGGYFSPASDEKLFF. In nucleotides, the CDR3 is TGTGCCAGCACTGAACTGGGAGGGTACTTCTCGCCGGCAAGTGATGAAAAACTGTTTTTT.

This chain uses TRBV9 with TRBJ2-3; unclear D gene. Germline V gene data show CDR1 as SGDLS and CDR2 as YYNGEE. CDR3 length equals 16 residues. V was shortened by 1 base and J by 4 bases, with 16 bases between the two germline ends. CDR3 DNA: TGTGCCAGCAGCGTAATGGCAACGGGTGCGGCAGATACGCAGTATTTT. Translated: CASSVMATGAADTQYF. The full variable domain, rest sourced from reference TRBV9 and TRBJ2-3, is DSGVTQTPKHLITATGQRVTLRCSPRSGDLSVYWYQQSLDQGLQFLIQYYNGEERAKGNILERFSAQQFPDLHSELNLSSLELGDSALYFCASSVMATGAADTQYFGPGTRLTVL.